The subject of this entry is one T cell receptor beta chain. The germline gives CDR1 MNHEY, CDR2 SVGAGI. The CDR3 covers 14 residues. V lost 7 bases, J lost 5 bases, and 14 bases lay in between. This entry is derived from a study of blood T cell repertoires in COVID-19. The method was immunoSEQ multiplex PCR; TCRdb's version includes in-frame clones alone and lacks a portion of them. Of fewer than 400,000 clones listed, 89% are singletons. The study counted Cohort 3 donors as recovered given two negative PCRs, clearance, or symptom resolution. Sequenced sample: PBMCs or T cells enriched from blood (not recorded which). The source is a man aged 60 to 69 who had recovered from COVID-19. This chain uses TRBV6-5 with TRBJ2-2, with D perhaps matching TRBD1 (7 bases). CDR3 region: CASMAGGGTGELFF. The CDR3 coding sequence is TGTGCCAGCATGGCAGGGGGAGGTACCGGGGAGCTGTTTTTT.